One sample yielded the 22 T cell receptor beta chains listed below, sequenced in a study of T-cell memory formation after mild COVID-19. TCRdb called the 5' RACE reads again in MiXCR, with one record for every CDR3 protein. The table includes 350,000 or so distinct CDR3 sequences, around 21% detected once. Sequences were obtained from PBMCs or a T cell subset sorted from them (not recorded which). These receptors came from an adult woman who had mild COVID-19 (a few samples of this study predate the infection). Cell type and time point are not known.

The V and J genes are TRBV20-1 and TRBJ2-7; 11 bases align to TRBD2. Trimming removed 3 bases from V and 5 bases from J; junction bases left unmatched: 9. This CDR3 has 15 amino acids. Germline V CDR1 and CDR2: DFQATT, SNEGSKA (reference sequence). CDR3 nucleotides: TGCAGTGCTAGCCGGGTAGCGGGAGGGGGCCACGAGCAGTACTTC. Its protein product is CSASRVAGGGHEQYF.

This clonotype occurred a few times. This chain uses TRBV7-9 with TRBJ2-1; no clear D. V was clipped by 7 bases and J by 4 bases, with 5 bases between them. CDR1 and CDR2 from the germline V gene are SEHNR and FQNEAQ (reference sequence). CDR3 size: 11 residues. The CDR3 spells CASIVYNEQFF. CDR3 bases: TGTGCCAGCATCGTATACAATGAGCAGTTCTTC.

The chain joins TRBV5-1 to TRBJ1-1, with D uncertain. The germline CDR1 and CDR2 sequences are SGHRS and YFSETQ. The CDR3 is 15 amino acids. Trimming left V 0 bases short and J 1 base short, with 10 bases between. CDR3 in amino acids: CASSLETGGNTEAFF. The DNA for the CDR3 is TGCGCCAGCAGCTTGGAAACGGGAGGGAACACTGAAGCTTTCTTT.

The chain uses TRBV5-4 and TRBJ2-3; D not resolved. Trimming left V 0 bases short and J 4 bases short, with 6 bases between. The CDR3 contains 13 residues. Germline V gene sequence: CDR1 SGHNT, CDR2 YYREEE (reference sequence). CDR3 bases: TGTGCCAGCAGCTTGGATGGTCCAGATACGCAGTATTTT. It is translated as CASSLDGPDTQYF.

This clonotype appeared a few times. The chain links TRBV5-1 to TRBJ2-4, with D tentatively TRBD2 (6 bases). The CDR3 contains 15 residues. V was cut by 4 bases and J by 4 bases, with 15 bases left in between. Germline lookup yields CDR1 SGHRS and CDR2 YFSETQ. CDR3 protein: CASSPVLGGKNIQYF. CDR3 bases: TGCGCCAGCAGCCCAGTACTTGGGGGGAAAAACATTCAGTACTTC.

In DNA form, the CDR3 reads TGCGCCAGCAGCTACTACCTCGGGGGAAACGAGCAGTACTTC. It encodes CASSYYLGGNEQYF. V is TRBV5-1 and J is TRBJ2-7; D perhaps matches TRBD2 (6 bases). This CDR3 is built from 14 residues. V lost 3 bases, J lost 5 bases, and 15 bases lay in between. Looked up from germline, CDR1 is SGHRS and CDR2 is YFSETQ.

This CDR3 is CASSALAGAYTGELFF. The CDR3 DNA sequence: TGTGCCAGCAGCGCACTAGCGGGGGCCTACACCGGGGAGCTGTTTTTT. The chain is built from TRBV9 and TRBJ2-2; 11 bases are shared with TRBD2. CDR1 is SGDLS, CDR2 YYNGEE, per germline. The V and J ends lost 3 bases and 3 bases, in that order; junction bases with no gene match: 4. CDR3 size: 16 residues.

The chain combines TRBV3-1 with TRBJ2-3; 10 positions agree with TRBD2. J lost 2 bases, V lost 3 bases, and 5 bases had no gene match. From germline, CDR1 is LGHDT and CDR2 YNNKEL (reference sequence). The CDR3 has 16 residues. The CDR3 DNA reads TGTGCCAGCAGCCATAGACTAGCGGGTCTCACAGATACGCAGTATTTT. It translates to CASSHRLAGLTDTQYF.

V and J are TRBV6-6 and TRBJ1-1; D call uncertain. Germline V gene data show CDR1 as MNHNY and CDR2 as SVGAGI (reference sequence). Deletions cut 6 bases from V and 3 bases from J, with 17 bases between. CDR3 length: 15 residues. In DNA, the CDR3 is TGTGCCAGCAGCCCAAACCGGGAACTATACACTGAAGCTTTCTTT. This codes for CASSPNRELYTEAFF.

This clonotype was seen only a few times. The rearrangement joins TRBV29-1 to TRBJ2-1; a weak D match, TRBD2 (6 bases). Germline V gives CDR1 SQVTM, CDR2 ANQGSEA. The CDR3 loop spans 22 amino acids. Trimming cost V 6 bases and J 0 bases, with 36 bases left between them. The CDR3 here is CSVPLSPGLAAAVGSSYNEQFF. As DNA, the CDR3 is TGCAGCGTGCCCCTCTCCCCCGGATTAGCGGCCGCGGTGGGTAGCTCCTACAATGAGCAGTTCTTC.

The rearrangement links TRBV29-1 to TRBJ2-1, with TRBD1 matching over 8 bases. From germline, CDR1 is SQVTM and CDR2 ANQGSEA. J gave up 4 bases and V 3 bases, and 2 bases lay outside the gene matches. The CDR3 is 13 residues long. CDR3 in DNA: TGCAGCGTTGACAGGGGGCAATACAATGAGCAGTTCTTC. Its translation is CSVDRGQYNEQFF.

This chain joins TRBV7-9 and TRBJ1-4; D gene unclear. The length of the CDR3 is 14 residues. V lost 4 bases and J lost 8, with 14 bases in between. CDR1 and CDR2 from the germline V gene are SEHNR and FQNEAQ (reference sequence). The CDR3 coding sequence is TGTGCCAGCAGCTCCCAGGAACACGCCGAAAAACTGTTTTTT. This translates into CASSSQEHAEKLFF.

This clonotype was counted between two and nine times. The CDR3 DNA sequence: TGCGCCAGCAGCTTGTCAGGGGGTGCCAACGAGCAGTACTTC. Its protein is CASSLSGGANEQYF. The rearrangement links TRBV5-1 to TRBJ2-7; the match to TRBD1 covers 7 bases. Germline trimming cut 1 base from V and 5 bases from J; bases unmatched to any gene: 6. This CDR3 spans 14 amino acids. In germline, CDR1 is SGHRS, CDR2 YFSETQ.

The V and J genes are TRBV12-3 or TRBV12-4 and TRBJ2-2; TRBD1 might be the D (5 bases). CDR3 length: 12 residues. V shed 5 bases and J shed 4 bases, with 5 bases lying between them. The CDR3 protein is CASSTGTGELFF. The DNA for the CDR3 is TGTGCCAGCAGTACAGGCACCGGGGAGCTGTTTTTT.

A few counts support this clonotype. CDR3 DNA: TGCAGCGTTGTACCCCGAGGAGAGGACAGCCTGGTGGTGTATACGCAGTATTTT. Its protein is CSVVPRGEDSLVVYTQYF. The chain employs TRBV29-1 and TRBJ2-3; tentatively, D is TRBD1 (6 bases). Trimming cost V 4 bases and J 7 bases, with 30 bases left between them. CDR3 length: 18 residues. Germline V gene sequence: CDR1 SQVTM, CDR2 ANQGSEA.

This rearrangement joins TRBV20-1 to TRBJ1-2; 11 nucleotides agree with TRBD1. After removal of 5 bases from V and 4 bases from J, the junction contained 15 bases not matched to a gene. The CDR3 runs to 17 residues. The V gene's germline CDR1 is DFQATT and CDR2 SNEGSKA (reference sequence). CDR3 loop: CSASPASGQGAAYGYTF. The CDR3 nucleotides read TGCAGTGCTTCTCCGGCGTCTGGACAGGGGGCCGCCTATGGCTACACCTTC.

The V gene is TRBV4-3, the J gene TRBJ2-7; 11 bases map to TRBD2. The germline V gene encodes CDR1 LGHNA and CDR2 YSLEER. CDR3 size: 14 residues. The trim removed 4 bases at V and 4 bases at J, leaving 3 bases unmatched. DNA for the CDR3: TGCGCCAGCAGCCGGGGACTAGCGGATTACGAGCAGTACTTC. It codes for CASSRGLADYEQYF.

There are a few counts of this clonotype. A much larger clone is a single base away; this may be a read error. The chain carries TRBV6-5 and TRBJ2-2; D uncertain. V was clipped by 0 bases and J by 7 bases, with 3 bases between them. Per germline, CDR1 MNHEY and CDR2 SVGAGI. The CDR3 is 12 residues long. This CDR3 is CASSYSIGELFF. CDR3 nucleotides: TGTGCCAGCAGTTACTCGATCGGGGAGCTGTTTTTT.

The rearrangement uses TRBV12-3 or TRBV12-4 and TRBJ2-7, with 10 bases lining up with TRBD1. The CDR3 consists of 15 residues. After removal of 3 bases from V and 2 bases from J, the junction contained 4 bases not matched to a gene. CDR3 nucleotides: TGTGCCAGCAGTTTTTGGGACAGGGGTGCCTACGAGCAGTACTTC. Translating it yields CASSFWDRGAYEQYF.

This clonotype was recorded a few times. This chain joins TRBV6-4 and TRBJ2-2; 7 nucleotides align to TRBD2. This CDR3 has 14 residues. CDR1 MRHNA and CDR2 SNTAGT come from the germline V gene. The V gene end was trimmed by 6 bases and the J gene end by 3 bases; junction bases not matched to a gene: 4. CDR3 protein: CASRTSVYTGELFF. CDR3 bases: TGTGCCAGCAGAACTAGCGTGTACACCGGGGAGCTGTTTTTT.

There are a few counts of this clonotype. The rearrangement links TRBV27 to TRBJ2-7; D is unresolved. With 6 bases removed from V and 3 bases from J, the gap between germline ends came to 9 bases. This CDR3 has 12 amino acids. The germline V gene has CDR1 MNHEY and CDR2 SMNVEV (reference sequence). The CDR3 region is CASSRYLYEQYF. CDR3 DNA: TGTGCCAGCAGCCGGTACCTCTACGAGCAGTACTTC.

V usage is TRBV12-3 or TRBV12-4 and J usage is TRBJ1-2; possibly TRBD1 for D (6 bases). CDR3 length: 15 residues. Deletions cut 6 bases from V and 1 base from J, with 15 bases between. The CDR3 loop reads CASRSTGVLNYGYTF. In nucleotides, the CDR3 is TGTGCCAGCAGGTCGACAGGAGTCCTTAACTATGGCTACACCTTC.